Listed below are T cell receptor beta chains from one sample, sequenced in a study of blood T cell repertoires in COVID-19. TCRdb's table, derived via immunoSEQ multiplex PCR, lists solely in-frame clones and lacks some. This sample has under 550,000 clones, with roughly 90% found just once. Material: peripheral blood. Receptor source: a young man with COVID-19, enrolled during active disease. CDR3s leave out the opening cysteine and the closing phenylalanine or tryptophan. The order of the fields is CDR3 protein, clone size, V gene. The size entry is marked missing in some rows and otherwise reads once, few, many or a size class.

ASKAGTGSGDEQY | NA | TRBV7-8
ASSQRGLSTDTQY | NA | TRBV3-1/TRBV3-2
ASSQLGARVGEQY | NA | TRBV3-1/TRBV3-2
ASSQGTRRATYEKLF | NA | TRBV4-1
ASSFLIGDQPQH | NA | TRBV7-8
ASSPEGQTLYGYT | NA | TRBV27
ASSWPDSFSSGANVLT | NA | TRBV5-1
ASSRDSSGNTIY | NA | TRBV3-1/TRBV3-2
ASRRTGFSGNTIY | NA | TRBV6-5
ASSKTSGGAFAGELF | once | TRBV6-2/TRBV6-3
ASSTHRDGKLF | NA | TRBV19
ASSPLSRGAYEQY | NA | TRBV18
ASSISTGVSYGYT | NA | TRBV19
SATGSYEQY | NA | TRBV20-1
ASSLAPGLAGVAKNIQY | NA | TRBV5-1
ASSQGQAQKF | NA | TRBV3-1/TRBV3-2